What follows are 14 T cell receptor beta chains derived from one specimen sequenced in a study of T cell clonality in common variable immunodeficiency. Measured with immunoSEQ multiplex PCR; TCRdb has only the in-frame clones, and not every one. The repertoire consists of approximately 50,000 clones, none detected only once. The sample consisted of peripheral blood mononuclear cells. These receptor sequences come from a person aged 18 to 75 in good health.

This clone was observed many times. The CDR3 end falls 3 residues outside the read, so it is completed with the germline J gene. The rearrangement links TRBV6-2 or TRBV6-3 to TRBJ2-5; TRBD1 matches at 8 bases. This CDR3 has 14 residues. V gave up 6 bases and J gave up 1 base; unmatched junction bases: 4. CDR1 and CDR2 (germline): MNHEY, SVGEGT. Incomplete CDR3 DNA: TGTGCCAGCAGACTAACAGGGGGCCAAGAGACC. Its translation: CASRLTGGQET. The complete CDR3 protein is CASRLTGGQETQYF.

This clone was seen at least ten times. Read coverage stops 3 residues before the CDR3 terminus; the germline J gene supplies the remainder. The chain joins TRBV5-6 to TRBJ2-1; D is unclear. Germline V gene data show CDR1 as SGHDT and CDR2 as YYEEEE. This CDR3 is built from 14 residues. V was trimmed by 6 bases and J by 6 bases, leaving 16 bases between them. The DNA read from the CDR3 is TGTGCCAGCACCTCCTTTGGTAGCCCCAATGAG. Protein: CASTSFGSPNE. The entire CDR3 is CASTSFGSPNEQFF.

This clone was picked up many times. The CDR3 sequence: CATTPNRIYGYTF. CDR3 DNA (partial): TGTGCCACCACCCCCAACAGAATCTATGGC. The rearrangement links TRBV19 to TRBJ1-2, with D unclear. The CDR3 is cut off 3 residues early in the read; its end comes from the germline J gene. The V end lost 10 bases, the J end lost 4 bases, and 16 bases lay between the germline ends. This CDR3 is 13 amino acids long. CDR1 and CDR2 (germline): LNHDA, SQIVND (reference sequence). Looking up the rest from reference TRBV19 and TRBJ1-2 gives the full variable domain: DGGITQSPKYLFRKEGQNVTLSCEQNLNHDAMYWYRQDPGQGLRLIYYSQIVNDFQKGDIAEGYSVSREKKESFPLTVTSAQKNPTAFYLCATTPNRIYGYTFGSGTRLTVV.

This clone was detected many times. The read terminates 3 residues before the CDR3 end, so the remaining end is supplied by the germline J gene. This chain joins TRBV9 and TRBJ2-5; the D gene is possibly TRBD1 (5 bases). CDR1 is SGDLS, CDR2 YYNGEE, per germline. The germline V and J ends were trimmed by 6 bases and 3 bases, with 15 bases remaining between them. The CDR3 is 14 amino acids. The sequenced CDR3 bases are TGTGCCAGCAACCTTCGTGGGGCAAAAGAGACC. Translation: CASNLRGAKET. The whole CDR3 sequence is CASNLRGAKETQYF.

This clone showed up many times. Read sequence stops 3 residues before the CDR3 end, and the germline J gene provides the missing end. The chain joins TRBV27 to TRBJ2-1; D possibly corresponds to TRBD1 (5 bases). The CDR3 contains 13 residues. CDR1 and CDR2 from the germline V gene are MNHEY and SMNVEV (reference sequence). V gave up 6 bases and J gave up 9 bases, with 15 bases separating them. The CDR3 loop reads CASSRQRLIEQFF. The DNA read from the CDR3 is TGTGCCAGCAGCCGACAGCGTCTCATTGAG.

There are many counts of this clone. The read halts 3 residues ahead of the CDR3 end, with the missing end drawn from the germline J gene. The chain recombines TRBV7-9 with TRBJ1-2; TRBD1 matches 7 bases. With V trimmed by 3 bases and J by 7 bases, 5 bases remained unmatched. This CDR3 has 13 residues. Looked up from germline, CDR1 is SEHNR and CDR2 is FQNEAQ (reference sequence). CDR3 sequence: CASSFDRAGGYTF. The part of the CDR3 DNA that was read is TGTGCCAGCAGCTTTGACAGGGCGGGTGGC. The whole variable domain, filled in from reference TRBV7-9 and TRBJ1-2, reads DTGVSQNPRHKITKRGQNVTFRCDPISEHNRLYWYRQTLGQGPEFLTYFQNEAQLEKSRLLSDRFSAERPKGSFSTLEIQRTEQGDSAMYLCASSFDRAGGYTFGSGTRLTVV.

Of note for this clone: Sequencing ends 3 residues short of the CDR3 end; the germline J gene provides the rest. The gene calls are TRBV13 and TRBJ2-7; a possible D gene is TRBD2 (6 bases). The V gene lost 0 bases and the J gene lost 4 bases, with 13 bases spanning the gap. The germline V gene has CDR1 PRHDT and CDR2 FYEKMQ (reference sequence). CDR3 length: 15 amino acids. CDR3 region: CASSLGSAGSYEQYF. The part of the CDR3 DNA that was read is TGTGCCAGCAGCTTAGGGAGTGCGGGGTCGTACGAG.

This clone was counted ten times or more. The CDR3 bases that were read are TGTGCCAGCAGCAGCTTGACAGGGGAGGGC. This encodes CASSSLTGEG. The CDR3, in full, reads CASSSLTGEGYTF. J is TRBJ1-2 and V is TRBV5-6, with 8 bases lining up with TRBD1. The read comes to an end 3 residues before the CDR3 does, leaving the germline J gene to fill in the end. The germline V gene encodes CDR1 SGHDT and CDR2 YYEEEE. The CDR3 is made up of 13 amino acids.

This clone appeared many times. The read falls 3 residues short of the CDR3 end, and the missing part is taken from the germline J gene. The chain joins TRBV7-2 to TRBJ2-2; D unclear. Germline values: CDR1 SGHTA, CDR2 FQGNSA. The CDR3 spans 14 residues. CDR3 DNA, as far as it was read: TGTGCCAGCAGCTTAGGGGCAAGGAATGAAAAG. Amino acids: CASSLGARNEK. Given in full, the CDR3 is CASSLGARNEKLFF.

This clone has at least ten counts. The read is 3 residues too short to cover the CDR3 end, so that end is filled in from the germline J gene. The chain employs TRBV10-3 and TRBJ2-3; weak D call: TRBD2 (5 bases). There are 13 residues in the CDR3. CDR1 and CDR2 from the germline V gene are ENHRY and SYGVKD. With 6 bases removed from V and 8 bases from J, the gap between germline ends came to 15 bases. The DNA read from the CDR3 is TGTGCCATCAGCCAAGAGGGTCAGAGTACG. This sequence encodes CAISQEGQST. The whole CDR3 is CAISQEGQSTQYF.

This clone occurred many times. The read ends 3 residues shy of where the CDR3 ends; the end is completed using the germline J gene. The chain uses TRBV10-3 and TRBJ1-1, with 7 nucleotides matching TRBD1. The junction had 4 bases not matched to a gene; V was cut back by 8 bases and J by 1 base. The germline gives CDR1 ENHRY, CDR2 SYGVKD. The CDR3 contains 13 residues. The CDR3 protein is CAIGQDPNTEAFF. The covered CDR3 bases are TGTGCCATCGGACAGGACCCGAACACTGAA.

This clone was found many times. Read data end 3 residues before the CDR3 end; the end is taken from the germline J gene. The rearrangement links TRBV5-1 to TRBJ1-1, with TRBD1 identical over 10 bases. The CDR3 runs to 16 residues. After removal of 4 bases from V and 5 bases from J, the junction contained 11 bases not matched to a gene. Germline CDR1 is SGHRS and CDR2 is YFSETQ. The CDR3 loop is CASSLLKGQGGTEAFF. CDR3 bases read: TGCGCCAGCAGCCTTTTAAAAGGACAGGGGGGAACTGAA.

In this sample, this clone turned up many times. From the germline J gene comes the end of the CDR3, since the read stops 3 residues before it. The gene calls are TRBV5-4 and TRBJ2-5; the match to TRBD2 covers 7 bases. V lost 0 bases and J lost 3; bases outside the gene matches: 2. The CDR3 extends over 14 amino acids. Germline values: CDR1 SGHNT, CDR2 YYREEE (reference sequence). CDR3 DNA (partial): TGTGCCAGCAGCTTGGCTGCGGGAGAAGAGACC. This encodes CASSLAAGEET. The whole CDR3 sequence reads CASSLAAGEETQYF.

Many counts were recorded for this clone. Read data end 3 residues before the CDR3 end; the end is taken from the germline J gene. Other DNA variants within this sample encode the same CDR3. V is TRBV20-1 and J is TRBJ1-1; D perhaps matches TRBD1 (5 bases). There are 14 residues in the CDR3. The V end lost 0 bases, the J end lost 4 bases, and 12 bases lay between the germline ends. From germline, CDR1 is DFQATT and CDR2 SNEGSKA (reference sequence). The CDR3 region is CSARDRVRGTEAFF. Incomplete CDR3 DNA: TGCAGTGCTAGAGACAGGGTCCGAGGCACTGAA.